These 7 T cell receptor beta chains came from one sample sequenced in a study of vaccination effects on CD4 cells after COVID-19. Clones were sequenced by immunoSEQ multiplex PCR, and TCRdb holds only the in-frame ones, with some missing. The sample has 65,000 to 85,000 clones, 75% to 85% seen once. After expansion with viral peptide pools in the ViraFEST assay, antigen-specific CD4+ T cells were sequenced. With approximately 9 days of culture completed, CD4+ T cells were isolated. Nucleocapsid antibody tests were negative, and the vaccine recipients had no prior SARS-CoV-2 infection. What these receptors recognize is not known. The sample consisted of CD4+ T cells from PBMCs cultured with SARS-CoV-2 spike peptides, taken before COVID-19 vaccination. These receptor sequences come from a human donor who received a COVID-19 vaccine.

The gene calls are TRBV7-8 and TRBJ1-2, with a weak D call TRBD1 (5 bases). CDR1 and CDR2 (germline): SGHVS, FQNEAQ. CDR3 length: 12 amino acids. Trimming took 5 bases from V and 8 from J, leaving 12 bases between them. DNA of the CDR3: TGTGCCAGCAGCCCGGGGCTGGGGGGCTACACCTTC. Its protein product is CASSPGLGGYTF. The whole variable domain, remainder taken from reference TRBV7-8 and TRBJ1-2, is GAGVSQSPRYKVAKRGQDVALRCDPISGHVSLFWYQQALGQGPEFLTYFQNEAQLDKSGLPSDRFFAERPEGSVSTLKIQRTQQEDSAVYLCASSPGLGGYTFGSGTRLTVV.

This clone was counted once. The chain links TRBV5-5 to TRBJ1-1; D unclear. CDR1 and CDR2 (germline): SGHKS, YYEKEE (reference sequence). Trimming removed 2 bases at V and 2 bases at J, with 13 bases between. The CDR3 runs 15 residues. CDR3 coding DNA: TGTGCCAGCAGCTTAGATGCCACAGTTAACACTGAAGCTTTCTTT. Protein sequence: CASSLDATVNTEAFF.

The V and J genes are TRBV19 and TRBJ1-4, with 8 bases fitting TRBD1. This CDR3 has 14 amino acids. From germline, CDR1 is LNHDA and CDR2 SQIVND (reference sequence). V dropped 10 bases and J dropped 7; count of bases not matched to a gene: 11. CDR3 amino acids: CATRGSGGREKLFF. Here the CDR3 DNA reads TGTGCCACCCGGGGTTCAGGGGGCCGTGAAAAACTGTTTTTT.

CDR3 bases: TGCGCCAGCAGCCGACTCGCGAACACCGGGGAGCTGTTTTTT. Residues: CASSRLANTGELFF. The chain recombines TRBV5-1 with TRBJ2-2; no definite D call. The CDR3 has 14 residues. V was pared by 4 bases and J by 0 bases, with 7 bases between. From germline, CDR1 is SGHRS and CDR2 YFSETQ.

CDR3 DNA: TGTGCCAGCAGCCAAGCGGGGGGGGAGACCCAGTACTTC. Translation: CASSQAGGETQYF. This rearrangement joins TRBV3-1 (or the pseudogene TRBV3-2) to TRBJ2-5; 8 bases map to TRBD2. V lost 1 base to trimming and J lost 5 bases; unmatched junction nucleotides: 0. The CDR3 consists of 13 residues. CDR1 and CDR2 from the germline V gene are LGHDT and YNNKEL (reference sequence).

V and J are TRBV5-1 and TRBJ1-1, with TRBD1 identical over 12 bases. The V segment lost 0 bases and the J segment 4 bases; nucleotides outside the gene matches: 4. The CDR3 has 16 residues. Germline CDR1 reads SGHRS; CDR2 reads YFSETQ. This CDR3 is CASSLAPGQGATEAFF. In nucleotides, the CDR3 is TGCGCCAGCAGCTTGGCGCCGGGACAGGGGGCCACTGAAGCTTTCTTT.

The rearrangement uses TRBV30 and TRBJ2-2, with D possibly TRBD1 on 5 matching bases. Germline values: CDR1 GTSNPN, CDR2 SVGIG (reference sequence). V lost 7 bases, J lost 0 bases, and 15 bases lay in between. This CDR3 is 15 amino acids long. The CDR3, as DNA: TGTGCCTCCACCAGGCAGGGTCCGAACACCGGGGAGCTGTTTTTT. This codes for CASTRQGPNTGELFF.